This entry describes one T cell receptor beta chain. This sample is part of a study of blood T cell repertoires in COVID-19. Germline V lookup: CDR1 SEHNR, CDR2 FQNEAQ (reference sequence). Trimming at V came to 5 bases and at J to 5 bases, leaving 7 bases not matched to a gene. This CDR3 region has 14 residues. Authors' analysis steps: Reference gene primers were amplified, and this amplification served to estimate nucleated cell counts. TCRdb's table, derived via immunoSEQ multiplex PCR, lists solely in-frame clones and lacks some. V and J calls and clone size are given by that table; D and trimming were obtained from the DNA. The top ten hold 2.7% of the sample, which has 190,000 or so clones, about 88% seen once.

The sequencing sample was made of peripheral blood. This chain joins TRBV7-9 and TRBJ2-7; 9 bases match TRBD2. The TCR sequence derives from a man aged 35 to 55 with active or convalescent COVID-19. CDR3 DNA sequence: TGTGCCAGCAGCCCCGGACTAGCGAAACACGAGCAGTACTTC. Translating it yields CASSPGLAKHEQYF.